Below, 31 T cell receptor beta chains from the same sample are listed, as sequenced in a study of T cell changes during pregnancy in multiple sclerosis. Profiled with immunoSEQ multiplex PCR; TCRdb holds only in-frame clones, not every one. In the table there are about 76,000 clones, 93% of which are singletons. The source material was peripheral blood, sampled in the second trimester of pregnancy. These receptor sequences come from a female donor with multiple sclerosis, enrolled in a pregnancy study.

The chain joins TRBV10-3 to TRBJ1-4; 7 bases match TRBD1. V lost 2 bases, J lost 11 bases, and 2 bases stayed unmatched. The CDR3 covers 12 residues. Germline CDR1 and CDR2: ENHRY and SYGVKD. As DNA, the CDR3 is TGTGCCATCAGTGAGGAGGGGGCCAAACTGTTTTTT. Translated, it gives CAISEEGAKLFF.

The chain has TRBV19 and TRBJ1-5, with D possibly being TRBD1 (6 bases). Per the germline V gene, CDR1 is LNHDA and CDR2 is SQIVND (reference sequence). Deletions cut 5 bases from V and 0 bases from J, with 14 bases between. CDR3 length: 16 residues. The CDR3 here is CASSLMQGFSNQPQHF. The DNA of the CDR3 is TGTGCCAGTAGTCTAATGCAGGGGTTTAGCAATCAGCCCCAGCATTTT.

The chain links TRBV11-2 to TRBJ1-5, with D perhaps matching TRBD1 (5 bases). CDR1 SGHAT and CDR2 FQNNGV come from the germline V gene. V shed 0 bases and J shed 2 bases, with 8 bases lying between them. The length of the CDR3 is 15 residues. CDR3 in DNA: TGTGCCAGCAGCTTAGATGCGGGGGGCAATCAGCCCCAGCATTTT. Translated, it gives CASSLDAGGNQPQHF.

V usage is TRBV19 and J usage is TRBJ1-2, with no clear D. The CDR3 spans 14 residues. CDR1 is LNHDA and CDR2 is SQIVND in the germline V gene (reference sequence). V lost 7 bases and J lost 0, with 12 bases in between. The CDR3 bases are TGTGCCAGTATGATTGTGGGAGCTAACTATGGCTACACCTTC. Residues: CASMIVGANYGYTF.

This sequence joins TRBV13 and TRBJ1-2; 7 nucleotides line up with TRBD1. The CDR3 covers 16 residues. V trimming: 0 bases; J trimming: 6 bases; junction bases outside the gene matches: 10. Germline V gene lookup returns CDR1 PRHDT and CDR2 FYEKMQ (reference sequence). CDR3 sequence: CASSLGREGGTNGYTF. In DNA, the CDR3 is TGTGCCAGCAGCTTAGGCAGGGAAGGGGGCACGAATGGCTACACCTTC.

This chain uses TRBV18 with TRBJ1-3, with a weak D call TRBD1 (6 bases). Trimming pared 3 bases from V and 4 bases from J, leaving 7 bases between. From germline, CDR1 is KGHSH and CDR2 LQKENI. The CDR3 consists of 13 residues. This chain's CDR3 is CASSPGQGNTIYF. The CDR3 DNA reads TGTGCCAGCTCACCCGGACAGGGAAACACCATATATTTT.

J is TRBJ2-2 and V is TRBV6-1, with TRBD1 identical over 12 bases. CDR3 length: 20 residues. Germline V lookup: CDR1 MNHNS, CDR2 SASEGT. V was pared by 2 bases and J by 4 bases, with 14 bases of the junction left unmatched. CDR3 in amino acids: CASSEIFNLGQGAITGELFF. The CDR3 DNA sequence: TGTGCCAGCAGTGAAATCTTTAATCTGGGACAGGGGGCGATCACCGGGGAGCTGTTTTTT.

CDR3 in DNA: TGTGCCAGCAGCCAGGGTAGCAATCAGCCCCAGCATTTT. It is translated as CASSQGSNQPQHF. The V and J genes are TRBV9 and TRBJ1-5; TRBD1 is a possible D gene (5 bases). The V end lost 4 bases, the J end lost 0 bases, and 5 bases lay between the germline ends. CDR1 is SGDLS, CDR2 YYNGEE, per germline. The CDR3 length is 13 residues.

The J gene is TRBJ2-3, the V gene TRBV6-5; D possibly corresponds to TRBD2 (5 bases). Looked up from germline, CDR1 is MNHEY and CDR2 is SVGAGI. This CDR3 is built from 16 residues. Trimming left V 0 bases short and J 0 bases short, with 10 bases between. DNA for the CDR3: TGTGCCAGCAGTTACTCTTTCCGGGGAAGCACAGATACGCAGTATTTT. Its protein is CASSYSFRGSTDTQYF.

This clone was counted between two and nine times. CDR3 sequence (DNA): TGCGCCAGCAGCCAGGAGGGGGAGACCCAGTACTTC. Amino acids: CASSQEGETQYF. This chain uses TRBV4-1 with TRBJ2-5; D perhaps matches TRBD2 (6 bases). There are 12 residues in the CDR3. Germline CDR1 reads MGHRA; CDR2 reads YSYEKL. V lost 3 bases, J lost 5 bases, and 7 bases lay in between.

This chain joins TRBV18 and TRBJ2-2; possible D gene TRBD2, 6 bases. Trimming took off 3 bases at V and 6 bases at J, with 8 bases between the two ends. Per germline, CDR1 KGHSH and CDR2 LQKENI. The CDR3 loop spans 13 amino acids. CDR3 sequence reads: CASSPGGAGELFF. Written as DNA, the CDR3 is TGTGCCAGCTCACCGGGCGGGGCCGGGGAGCTGTTTTTT.

This chain joins TRBV7-8 and TRBJ2-1; 9 bases line up with TRBD2. This CDR3 region has 15 residues. The germline V gene encodes CDR1 SGHVS and CDR2 FQNEAQ. The V and J ends lost 1 base and 6 bases, in that order; junction bases with no gene match: 4. This chain's CDR3 is CASSLVGLASNEQFF. The CDR3 DNA follows: TGTGCCAGCAGCTTAGTGGGACTAGCCTCCAATGAGCAGTTCTTC.

The J gene is TRBJ2-7, the V gene TRBV9, with D perhaps matching TRBD2 (6 bases). The CDR3 covers 16 residues. The V and J ends lost 4 bases and 3 bases respectively, with 20 bases between them. The germline gives CDR1 SGDLS, CDR2 YYNGEE. The CDR3 region has the DNA TGTGCCAGCAGCCTGGAGGCGGGGCTAGGTTTCTACGAGCAGTACTTC. Amino acids: CASSLEAGLGFYEQYF.

The chain carries TRBV7-3 and TRBJ2-2; 7 bases match TRBD2. Per the germline V gene, CDR1 is SGHTA and CDR2 is FQGTGA. Trimming removed 1 base from V and 6 bases from J; junction bases left unmatched: 14. The CDR3 covers 18 residues. The CDR3 is CASSLSRGGGSVAGELFF. CDR3 DNA: TGTGCCAGCAGCTTAAGTCGCGGCGGGGGATCTGTGGCCGGGGAGCTGTTTTTT.

The rearrangement links TRBV11-3 to TRBJ2-1, with a tentative D call TRBD1 (6 bases). The V and J ends lost 8 bases and 7 bases respectively, with 18 bases between them. This CDR3 is built from 14 residues. Germline V gene sequence: CDR1 SGHNT, CDR2 YENEEA. CDR3 sequence reads: CASGGQGRTNEQFF. The CDR3 DNA follows: TGTGCCAGCGGGGGCCAGGGGCGCACGAATGAGCAGTTCTTC. The variable domain in full, with the rest retrieved from reference TRBV11-3 and TRBJ2-1, is EAGVVQSPRYKIIEKKQPVAFWCNPISGHNTLYWYLQNLGQGPELLIRYENEEAVDDSQLPKDRFSAERLKGVDSTLKIQPAELGDSAVYLCASGGQGRTNEQFFGPGTRLTVL.

The rearrangement joins TRBV29-1 to TRBJ1-1; 7 nucleotides line up with TRBD1. The CDR3 runs 13 residues. Trimming at V came to 1 base and at J to 4 bases, leaving 3 bases not matched to a gene. The germline V gene has CDR1 SQVTM and CDR2 ANQGSEA. CDR3 in amino acids: CSVEGAGGTEAFF. Written as DNA, the CDR3 is TGCAGCGTTGAAGGTGCAGGGGGCACTGAAGCTTTCTTT.

The count of this clone is one. In DNA form, the CDR3 reads TGTGCCAGCAGCTTTTCACTGAGGGATGAAAAACTGTTTTTT. Its protein is CASSFSLRDEKLFF. This rearrangement joins TRBV7-2 to TRBJ1-4; D not resolved. The CDR3 consists of 14 residues. V was pared by 3 bases and J by 6 bases, with 11 bases between. Germline V CDR1 and CDR2: SGHTA, FQGNSA.

The chain couples TRBV21-1 to TRBJ1-2; the table's D gene call, TRBD1, was not cross checked with the DNA. TRBV21-1 is a listed pseudogene. The CDR3 has 12 residues. CDR3 nucleotide sequence: TGTGCCAGCAGCAAAGTCCCAGATGGCTACACCTTC. Translating gives CASSKVPDGYTF.

J is TRBJ1-3 and V is TRBV25-1, with D tentatively TRBD1 (5 bases). The V gene's germline CDR1 is MGHDK and CDR2 SYGVNS. This CDR3 has 16 residues. Trimming took off 8 bases at V and 0 bases at J, with 17 bases between the two ends. The CDR3 DNA is TGTGCCAGCGACGTTGGAGGGACCATCTCTGGAAACACCATATATTTT. Its translation: CASDVGGTISGNTIYF.

A few counts support this clone. The chain combines TRBV29-1 with TRBJ2-7, with 7 bases lining up with TRBD2. In germline, CDR1 is SQVTM, CDR2 ANQGSEA. V gave up 4 bases and J gave up 4 bases; unmatched junction bases: 7. The CDR3 totals 13 residues. The CDR3 loop reads CSVGGGEGYEQYF. CDR3 sequence (DNA): TGCAGCGTTGGTGGGGGGGAAGGGTACGAGCAGTACTTC.

The V and J genes are TRBV4-1 and TRBJ1-1; D not certain. The CDR3 consists of 13 residues. The V end lost 5 bases, the J end lost 8 bases, and 15 bases lay between the germline ends. Germline CDR1 MGHRA, CDR2 YSYEKL. CDR3 coding DNA: TGCGCCAGCAGCTATATGATGTCTGCGGAAGCTTTCTTT. Its protein product is CASSYMMSAEAFF.

The rearrangement uses TRBV5-4 and TRBJ1-3; 10 positions agree with TRBD1. The junction had 13 bases not matched to a gene; V was cut back by 4 bases and J by 9 bases. The CDR3 covers 16 residues. CDR1 and CDR2 from the germline V gene are SGHNT and YYREEE (reference sequence). The CDR3 DNA is TGTGCCAGCAGCGGAGGGGGCGACAGGGGGCTTAGCACCATATATTTT. This codes for CASSGGGDRGLSTIYF.

The V and J genes are TRBV2 and TRBJ1-1; 8 bases are a match to TRBD1. The germline V gene has CDR1 SNHLY and CDR2 FYNNEI. The CDR3 runs 15 residues. Trimming took 3 bases from V and 1 from J; bases not matched to a gene: 4. The DNA for the CDR3 is TGTGCCAGCAGTGATTACGGGACAGGGAACACTGAAGCTTTCTTT. This sequence encodes CASSDYGTGNTEAFF.

V is TRBV27 and J is TRBJ2-2, with 7 bases identical to TRBD2. Germline CDR1 and CDR2: MNHEY and SMNVEV (reference sequence). The CDR3 is 15 residues long. V dropped 7 bases and J dropped 1; count of bases not matched to a gene: 6. The CDR3 region is CASTHGGGNTGELFF. The CDR3 bases are TGTGCCAGCACTCATGGCGGGGGGAACACCGGGGAGCTGTTTTTT.

The chain joins TRBV19 to TRBJ1-1; a possible D gene is TRBD1 (5 bases). The CDR3 is 14 amino acids. The ends were cut back, 5 bases at V and 3 bases at J, with 13 bases in the middle. Germline assignment: CDR1 LNHDA and CDR2 SQIVND (reference sequence). CDR3: CASSFHPGDTEAFF. The CDR3 nucleotides are TGTGCCAGTAGTTTCCATCCGGGGGACACTGAAGCTTTCTTT.

V is TRBV15 and J is TRBJ1-3, with 10 bases fitting TRBD1. Germline V CDR1 and CDR2: LNHNV, YYDKDF (reference sequence). J gave up 0 bases and V 7 bases, and 6 bases lay outside the gene matches. This CDR3 has 16 residues. The CDR3 loop reads CATTRDRGSSGNTIYF. The CDR3 region has the DNA TGTGCCACCACTCGGGACAGGGGAAGCTCTGGAAACACCATATATTTT.

The chain couples TRBV29-1 to TRBJ2-5; D call uncertain. From germline, CDR1 is SQVTM and CDR2 ANQGSEA. Trimming took 4 bases from V and 9 from J, leaving 21 bases between them. The CDR3 covers 14 residues. CDR3 bases: TGCAGCGTTGTGGGTAGGAGTCCGGAGTGGGCCCAGTACTTC. This encodes CSVVGRSPEWAQYF.

The chain carries TRBV28 and TRBJ2-5; 12 bases match TRBD2. V lost 5 bases and J lost 0; bases outside the gene matches: 19. The CDR3 consists of 21 residues. Germline CDR1 and CDR2: MDHEN and SYDVKM. CDR3 region: CASSSLWVTSGGVQYQETQYF. The CDR3 DNA follows: TGTGCCAGCAGTAGTTTATGGGTGACTAGCGGGGGTGTACAATACCAAGAGACCCAGTACTTC.

The chain recombines TRBV18 with TRBJ2-7; 8 nucleotides match TRBD1. Trimming cost V 5 bases and J 4 bases; bases outside gene matches: 4. Germline CDR1 reads KGHSH; CDR2 reads LQKENI. This CDR3 comprises 13 residues. As DNA, the CDR3 is TGTGCCAGCTCAACAACAGGGGGTTACGAGCAGTACTTC. It translates to CASSTTGGYEQYF.

The rearrangement links TRBV19 to TRBJ1-5; 10 nucleotides align to TRBD1. Unmatched junction bases numbered 3, after V lost 7 bases and J lost 6 bases. Per germline, CDR1 LNHDA and CDR2 SQIVND (reference sequence). This CDR3 has 13 residues. The CDR3 region has the DNA TGTGCCAGTAAAGACAGGGGGCTTCAGCCCCAGCATTTT. This sequence encodes CASKDRGLQPQHF.

The J gene is TRBJ1-4, the V gene TRBV7-9; D gene ambiguous. The CDR3 extends over 15 amino acids. V lost 3 bases and J lost 0, with 8 bases in between. Germline assignment: CDR1 SEHNR and CDR2 FQNEAQ (reference sequence). As DNA, the CDR3 is TGTGCCAGCAGCTTGGGGAGAGCAACTAATGAAAAACTGTTTTTT. Translation gives CASSLGRATNEKLFF.